This T cell receptor (beta chain) derives from a study of blood T cell repertoires in COVID-19. J gave up 6 bases and V 2 bases, and 2 bases lay outside the gene matches. Germline V lookup: CDR1 SGHDT, CDR2 YYEEEE. This CDR3 has 12 residues. Note on this clone: A read error may be the cause here, since a much bigger clone is one base away.

Some clones are missing from TCRdb's copy, which holds only in-frame ones; the method was immunoSEQ multiplex PCR. The table records 140,000 to 150,000 clones, over 75% of them present only once. The sample was peripheral blood. The sequence was collected from a woman aged 55-70 years with COVID-19, enrolled during active disease. The V gene is TRBV5-6, the J gene TRBJ2-7, with 7 positions matching TRBD1. The CDR3 DNA reads as TGTGCCAGCAGCTTCACAGGGGCCGAGCAGTACTTC. It codes for CASSFTGAEQYF.